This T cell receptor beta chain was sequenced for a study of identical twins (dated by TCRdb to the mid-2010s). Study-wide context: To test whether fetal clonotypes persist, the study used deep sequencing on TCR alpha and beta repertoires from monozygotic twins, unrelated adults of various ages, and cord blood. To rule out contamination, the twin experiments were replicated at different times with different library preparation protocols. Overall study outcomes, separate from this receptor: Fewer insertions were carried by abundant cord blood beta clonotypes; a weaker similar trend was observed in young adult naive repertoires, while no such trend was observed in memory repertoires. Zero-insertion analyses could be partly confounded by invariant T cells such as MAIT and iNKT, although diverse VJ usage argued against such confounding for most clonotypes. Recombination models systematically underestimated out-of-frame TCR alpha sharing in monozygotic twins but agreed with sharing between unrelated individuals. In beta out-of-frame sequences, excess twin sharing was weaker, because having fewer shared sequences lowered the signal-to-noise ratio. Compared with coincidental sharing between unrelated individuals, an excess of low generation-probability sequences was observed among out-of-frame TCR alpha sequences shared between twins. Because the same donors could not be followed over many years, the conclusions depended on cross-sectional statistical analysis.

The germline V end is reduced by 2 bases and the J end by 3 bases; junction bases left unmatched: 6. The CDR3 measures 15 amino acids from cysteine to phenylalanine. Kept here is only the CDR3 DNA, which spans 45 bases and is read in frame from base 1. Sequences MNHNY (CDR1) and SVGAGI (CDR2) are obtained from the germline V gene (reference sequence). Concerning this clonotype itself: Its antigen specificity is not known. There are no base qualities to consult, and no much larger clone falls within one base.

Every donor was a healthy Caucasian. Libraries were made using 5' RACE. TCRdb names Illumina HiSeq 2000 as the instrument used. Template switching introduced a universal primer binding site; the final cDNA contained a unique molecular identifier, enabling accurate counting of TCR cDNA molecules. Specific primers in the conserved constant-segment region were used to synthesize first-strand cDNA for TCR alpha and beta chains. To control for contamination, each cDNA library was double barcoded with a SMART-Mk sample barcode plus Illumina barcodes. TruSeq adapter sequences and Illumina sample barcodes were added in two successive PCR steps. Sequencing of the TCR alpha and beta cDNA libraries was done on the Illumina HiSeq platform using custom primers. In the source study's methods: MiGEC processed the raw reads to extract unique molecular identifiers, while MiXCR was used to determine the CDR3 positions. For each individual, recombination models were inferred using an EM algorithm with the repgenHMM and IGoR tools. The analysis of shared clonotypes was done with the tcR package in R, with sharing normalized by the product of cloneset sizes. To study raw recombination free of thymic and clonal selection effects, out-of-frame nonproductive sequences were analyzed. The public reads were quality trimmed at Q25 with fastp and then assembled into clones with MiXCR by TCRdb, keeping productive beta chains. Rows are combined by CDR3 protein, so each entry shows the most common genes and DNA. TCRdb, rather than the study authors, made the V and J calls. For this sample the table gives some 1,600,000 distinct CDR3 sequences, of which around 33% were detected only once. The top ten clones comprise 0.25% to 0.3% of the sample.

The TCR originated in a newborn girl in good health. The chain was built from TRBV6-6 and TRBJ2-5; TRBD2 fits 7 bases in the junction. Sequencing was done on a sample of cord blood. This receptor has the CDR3 CASSYKAGVKETQYF. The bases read TGTGCCAGCAGTTACAAGGCGGGAGTGAAAGAGACCCAGTACTTC.